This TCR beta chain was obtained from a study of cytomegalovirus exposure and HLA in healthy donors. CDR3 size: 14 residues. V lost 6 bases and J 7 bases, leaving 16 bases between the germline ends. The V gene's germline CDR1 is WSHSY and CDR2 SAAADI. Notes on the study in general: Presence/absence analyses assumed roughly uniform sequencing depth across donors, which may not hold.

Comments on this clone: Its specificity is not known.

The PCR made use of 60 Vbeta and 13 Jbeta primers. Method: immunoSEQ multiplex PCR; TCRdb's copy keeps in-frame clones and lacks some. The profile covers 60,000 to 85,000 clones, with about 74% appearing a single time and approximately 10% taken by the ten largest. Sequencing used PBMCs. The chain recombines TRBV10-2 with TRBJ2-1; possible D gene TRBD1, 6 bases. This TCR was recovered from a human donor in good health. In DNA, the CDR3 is TGCGCCAGCAGCACAGGGCCCCCTCCTAATGAGCAGTTCTTC. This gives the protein CASSTGPPPNEQFF.